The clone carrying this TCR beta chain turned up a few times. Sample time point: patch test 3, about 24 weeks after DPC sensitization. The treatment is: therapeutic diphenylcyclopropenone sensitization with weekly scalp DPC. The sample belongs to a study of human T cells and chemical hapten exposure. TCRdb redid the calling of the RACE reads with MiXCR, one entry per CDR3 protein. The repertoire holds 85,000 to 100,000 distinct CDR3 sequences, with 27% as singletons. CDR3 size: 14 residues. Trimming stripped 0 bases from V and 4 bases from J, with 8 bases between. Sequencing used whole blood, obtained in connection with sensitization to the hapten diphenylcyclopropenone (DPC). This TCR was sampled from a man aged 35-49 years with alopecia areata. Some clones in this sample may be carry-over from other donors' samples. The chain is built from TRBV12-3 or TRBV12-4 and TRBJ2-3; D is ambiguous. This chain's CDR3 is CASSLALGSDTQYF. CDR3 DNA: TGTGCCAGCAGTTTAGCCCTAGGGTCAGATACGCAGTATTTT.